The T cell receptor (beta chain) described here comes from a study of naive and memory T cell subsets. The table lists this clonotype with many counts. Treatment denoted: skin biopsy from PPD injection site in Mantoux-positive individual. The library had UMIs added by 3' ligation of an oligonucleotide to TCR cDNA. Germline trimming cut 8 bases from V and 0 bases from J; bases unmatched to any gene: 9. This CDR3 comprises 16 residues. From germline, CDR1 is MDHEN and CDR2 SYDVKM. Four PCR rounds used nested alpha and beta constant region primers plus the SP2 primer. TCRdb fed the UMI-ligation and nested PCR reads into MiXCR, producing one record per CDR3 protein. The sample lists around 35,000 distinct CDR3 sequences, approximately 11% occurring once.

This clonotype was sampled from an adult in good health. The rearrangement joins TRBV28 to TRBJ2-4; TRBD1 agrees at 8 bases. The sequencing here drew on skin, taken from a tuberculin skin test site. This CDR3 is CASGKQGVTAKNIQYF. In nucleotides, the CDR3 is TGTGCCAGCGGCAAACAGGGGGTGACAGCCAAAAACATTCAGTACTTC. The whole variable domain, filled in from reference TRBV28 and TRBJ2-4, reads DVKVTQSSRYLVKRTGEKVFLECVQDMDHENMFWYRQDPGLGLRLIYFSYDVKMKEKGDIPEGYSVSREKKERFSLILESASTNQTSMYLCASGKQGVTAKNIQYFGAGTRLSVL.